This T cell receptor (beta chain) was recorded in a study of blood T cells in healthy people across ages. Study conclusions and caveats: Changes seen in expanded clonotypes were possibly confounded by donor CMV status left unknown. With age, beta diversity per million T cells declined roughly linearly, significantly by 30 to 40.

Comment on this clonotype: Its specificity is unknown.

A second PCR, run for about 6 to 11 cycles, used a sample-barcoded 5' primer plus a J-beta primer mix. Via MiXCR, TCRdb re-called the 5' RACE reads, giving one row per CDR3 protein. The sample carries 700,000 to 900,000 distinct CDR3 sequences, roughly 25% recorded once. The CDR3 loop spans 15 amino acids. CDR1 DFQATT and CDR2 SNEGSKA come from the germline V gene (reference sequence). Total RNA was extracted at no less than 6 micrograms per sample. These data also formed part of another study, on T cells of mothers and their children. As reported in that work: When mothers and children were related, their normalized repertoire overlap, which was always slightly higher, did not differ significantly from that of unrelated pairs.

This sequence was found in a boy aged 5 to 17 in good health. The source material was blood. The V and J genes are TRBV20-1 and TRBJ2-5; the match to TRBD2 covers 13 bases. The end of the DNA fits TRBJ2-1 better, so the J call may be wrong. CDR3 residues: CSAWTSGGAYNEQFF. The CDR3 coding sequence is TGCAGTGCGTGGACTAGCGGGGGTGCTTACAATGAGCAGTTCTTC.